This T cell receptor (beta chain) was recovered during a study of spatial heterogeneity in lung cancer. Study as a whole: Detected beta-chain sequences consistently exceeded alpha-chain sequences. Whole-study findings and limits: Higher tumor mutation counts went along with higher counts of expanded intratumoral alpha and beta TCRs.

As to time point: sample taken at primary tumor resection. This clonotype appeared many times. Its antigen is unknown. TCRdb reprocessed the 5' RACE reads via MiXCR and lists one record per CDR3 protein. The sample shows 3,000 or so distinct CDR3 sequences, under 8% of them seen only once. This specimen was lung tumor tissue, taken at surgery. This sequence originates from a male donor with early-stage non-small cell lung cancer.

DNA of the CDR3: TGTGCCAGCAGTTCCCTCTTAGGACAGGGCTATGGCTACACCTTC. Translation: CASSSLLGQGYGYTF. V gene TRBV27 combines with J gene TRBJ1-2, with TRBD1 identical over 8 bases. Trimming cost V 4 bases and J 4 bases; bases outside gene matches: 8. The CDR3 has 15 amino acids. Germline V lookup: CDR1 MNHEY, CDR2 SMNVEV (reference sequence).